These 11 T cell receptor beta chains were all obtained from the same sample, sequenced in a study of T cell clones after liver transplantation. Some clones are missing from TCRdb's copy, which holds only in-frame ones; the method was immunoSEQ multiplex PCR. The repertoire holds more than 95,000 clones, with 82% as singletons. Here the sequenced sample was CD4+ T cells from blood, taken before liver transplant. These receptors were collected from a human donor who received a liver transplant.

This chain links TRBV28 with TRBJ1-1; possibly TRBD1 for D (5 bases). In germline, CDR1 is MDHEN, CDR2 SYDVKM. V was cut by 4 bases and J by 6 bases, with 15 bases left in between. The CDR3 extends over 14 amino acids. CDR3 residues: CASSSTSGKSEAFF. In DNA form, the CDR3 reads TGTGCCAGCAGTTCTACCTCAGGGAAGTCTGAAGCTTTCTTT.

The chain carries TRBV27 and TRBJ2-1; D is uncertain. The CDR3 length is 11 residues. Per germline, CDR1 MNHEY and CDR2 SMNVEV (reference sequence). With 5 bases removed from V and 11 bases from J, the gap between germline ends came to 10 bases. The chain's CDR3 is CASSQEFKQFF. Here the CDR3 DNA reads TGTGCCAGCAGTCAGGAGTTCAAGCAGTTCTTC.

The genes are TRBV7-9 and TRBJ1-3; D is unresolved. Trimming pared 4 bases from V and 9 bases from J, leaving 10 bases between. This CDR3 has 12 residues. Germline V CDR1 and CDR2: SEHNR, FQNEAQ (reference sequence). The CDR3 sequence: CASSSNSGTIYF. The CDR3 DNA sequence: TGTGCCAGCAGCTCCAACAGCGGCACCATATATTTT.

The chain couples TRBV4-1 to TRBJ1-2; D uncertain. This CDR3 region has 15 residues. Between the trimmed V and J ends, which lost 0 bases and 4 bases, there was a span of 12 bases. The germline V gene encodes CDR1 MGHRA and CDR2 YSYEKL. CDR3 amino acids: CASSQELGRTYGYTF. The CDR3, as DNA: TGCGCCAGCAGCCAAGAATTGGGGAGGACCTATGGCTACACCTTC.

CDR3 sequence reads: CASSQGVGGGFGNTIYF. Written as DNA, the CDR3 is TGCGCCAGCAGCCAAGGTGTTGGGGGTGGATTTGGAAACACCATATATTTT. The J gene is TRBJ1-3, the V gene TRBV4-3, with TRBD1 as a possible D gene (5 bases). CDR1 LGHNA and CDR2 YSLEER come from the germline V gene. The CDR3 spans 17 residues. V was clipped by 1 base and J by 3 bases, with 16 bases between them.

The rearrangement joins TRBV6-6 to TRBJ1-1, with D uncertain. The CDR3 contains 11 residues. Trimming pared 5 bases from V and 7 bases from J, leaving 8 bases between. The germline V gene has CDR1 MNHNY and CDR2 SVGAGI (reference sequence). For the CDR3, the DNA is TGTGCCAGCAGTACGGACGGTGAAGCTTTCTTT. Translated: CASSTDGEAFF.

This clone was detected only once. This chain connects TRBV15 to TRBJ2-1, with TRBD2 identical over 8 bases. V trimming: 5 bases; J trimming: 8 bases; junction bases outside the gene matches: 5. The CDR3 has 13 amino acids. In germline, CDR1 is LNHNV, CDR2 YYDKDF (reference sequence). CDR3 coding DNA: TGTGCCACCAGCGGCGGGAGGCGGGATGAGCAGTTCTTC. Amino acids: CATSGGRRDEQFF.

This clone has a handful of counts. J is TRBJ1-2 and V is TRBV5-1; D gene uncertain. This CDR3 region has 17 residues. Trimming cost V 0 bases and J 3 bases, with 18 bases left between them. Germline loops: CDR1 SGHRS, CDR2 YFSETQ. The CDR3 loop is CASSLGSSLVPDYGYTF. DNA of the CDR3: TGCGCCAGCAGCTTGGGCAGCAGTCTAGTCCCGGACTATGGCTACACCTTC.

This clone has just a few counts. The CDR3 DNA follows: TGCGCCAGCAGCCAAGATCCAGGGATTAGAAACACCATATATTTT. This encodes CASSQDPGIRNTIYF. J is TRBJ1-3 and V is TRBV4-1; tentative D call: TRBD1 (5 bases). Germline lookup yields CDR1 MGHRA and CDR2 YSYEKL. Trimming removed 0 bases at V and 5 bases at J, with 11 bases between. The CDR3 totals 15 residues.

This clone was observed a single time. The chain joins TRBV5-1 to TRBJ2-5; maybe TRBD2 (5 bases). Germline V gives CDR1 SGHRS, CDR2 YFSETQ. V shed 0 bases and J shed 5 bases, with 11 bases lying between them. CDR3 length: 14 residues. As DNA, the CDR3 is TGCGCCAGCAGCTTGGCACCGGGGATGGAGACCCAGTACTTC. This gives the protein CASSLAPGMETQYF.

The chain links TRBV6-1 to TRBJ1-1, with a tentative D call TRBD1 (6 bases). The CDR3 loop spans 14 amino acids. V dropped 2 bases and J dropped 0 bases, with 7 bases sitting between them. Per the germline V gene, CDR1 is MNHNS and CDR2 is SASEGT. The CDR3 bases are TGTGCCAGCAGTGAAAAGGGGGTGAACACTGAAGCTTTCTTT. The encoded protein is CASSEKGVNTEAFF.